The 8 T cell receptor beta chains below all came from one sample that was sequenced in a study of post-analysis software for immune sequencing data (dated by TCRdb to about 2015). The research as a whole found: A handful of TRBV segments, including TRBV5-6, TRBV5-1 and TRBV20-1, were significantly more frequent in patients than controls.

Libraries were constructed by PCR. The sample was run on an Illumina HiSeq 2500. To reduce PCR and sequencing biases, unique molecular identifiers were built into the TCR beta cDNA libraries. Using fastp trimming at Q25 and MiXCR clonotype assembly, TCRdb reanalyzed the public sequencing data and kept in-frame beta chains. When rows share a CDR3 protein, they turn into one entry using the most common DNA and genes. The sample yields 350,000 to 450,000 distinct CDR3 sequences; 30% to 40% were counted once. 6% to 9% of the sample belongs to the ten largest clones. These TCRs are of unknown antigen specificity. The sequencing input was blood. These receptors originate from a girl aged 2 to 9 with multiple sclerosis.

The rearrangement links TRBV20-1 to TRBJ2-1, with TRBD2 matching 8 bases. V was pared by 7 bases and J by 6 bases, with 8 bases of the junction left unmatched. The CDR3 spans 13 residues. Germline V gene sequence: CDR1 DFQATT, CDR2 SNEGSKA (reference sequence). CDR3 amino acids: CSERQAGVNEQFF. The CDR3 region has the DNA TGCAGTGAAAGACAAGCGGGGGTCAATGAGCAGTTCTTC.

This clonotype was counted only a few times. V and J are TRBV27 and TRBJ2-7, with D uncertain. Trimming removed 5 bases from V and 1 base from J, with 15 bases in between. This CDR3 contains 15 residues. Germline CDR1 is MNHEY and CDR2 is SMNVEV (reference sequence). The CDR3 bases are TGTGCCAGCAGTCCCCTGGGTGGGCCGTCCTACGAGCAGTACTTC. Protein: CASSPLGGPSYEQYF.

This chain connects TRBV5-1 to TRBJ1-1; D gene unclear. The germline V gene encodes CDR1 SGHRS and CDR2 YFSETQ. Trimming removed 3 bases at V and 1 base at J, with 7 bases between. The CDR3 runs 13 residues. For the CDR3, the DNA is TGCGCCAGCAGCTGGGAAGGGAACACTGAAGCTTTCTTT. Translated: CASSWEGNTEAFF.

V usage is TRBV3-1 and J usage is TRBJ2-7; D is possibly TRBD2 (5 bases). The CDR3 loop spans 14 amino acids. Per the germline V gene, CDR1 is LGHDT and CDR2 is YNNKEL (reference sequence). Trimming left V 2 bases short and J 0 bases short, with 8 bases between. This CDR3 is CASSQLGSSYEQYF. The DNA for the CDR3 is TGTGCCAGCAGCCAACTTGGGAGCTCCTACGAGCAGTACTTC.

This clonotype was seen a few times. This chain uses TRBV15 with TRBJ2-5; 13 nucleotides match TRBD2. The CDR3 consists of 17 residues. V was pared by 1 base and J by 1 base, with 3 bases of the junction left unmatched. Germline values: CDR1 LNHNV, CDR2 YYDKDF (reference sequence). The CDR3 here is CATSRGGLAGRQETQYF. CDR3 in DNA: TGTGCCACCAGCAGAGGGGGACTAGCGGGGCGCCAAGAGACCCAGTACTTC.

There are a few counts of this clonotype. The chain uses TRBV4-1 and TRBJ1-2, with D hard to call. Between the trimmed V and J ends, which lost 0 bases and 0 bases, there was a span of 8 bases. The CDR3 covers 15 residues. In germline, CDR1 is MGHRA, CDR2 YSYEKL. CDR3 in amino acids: CASSQDLTANYGYTF. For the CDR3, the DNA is TGCGCCAGCAGCCAAGATTTGACCGCTAACTATGGCTACACCTTC.

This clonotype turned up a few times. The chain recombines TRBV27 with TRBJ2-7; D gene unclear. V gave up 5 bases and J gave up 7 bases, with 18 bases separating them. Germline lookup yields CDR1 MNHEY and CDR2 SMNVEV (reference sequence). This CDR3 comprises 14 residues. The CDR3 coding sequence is TGTGCCAGCAGTAAGGAGCTACCGCTGAATGAGCAGTACTTC. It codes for CASSKELPLNEQYF.

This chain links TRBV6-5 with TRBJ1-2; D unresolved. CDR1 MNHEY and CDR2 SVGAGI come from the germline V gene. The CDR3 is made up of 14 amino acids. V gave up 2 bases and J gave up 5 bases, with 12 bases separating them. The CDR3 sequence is CASSYGNSRYGYTF. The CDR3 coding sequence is TGTGCCAGCAGTTACGGCAATAGCCGGTATGGCTACACCTTC.